Sequencing of this TCR beta chain was carried out in a study of blood T cell repertoires in COVID-19. Study overall: From the United States, Italy and Spain came samples of acute and convalescent COVID-19.

The CDR3 is 14 amino acids. Germline CDR1 and CDR2: MGHRA and YSYEKL. Trimming took 4 bases from V and 1 from J, leaving 10 bases between them. Original processing methods: It was from reference gene primer amplification that nucleated cell counts were estimated. Some clones are missing from TCRdb's copy, which holds only in-frame ones; the method was immunoSEQ multiplex PCR. The D gene and trimming were derived from the DNA, and the V and J assignments and clone size from that table. The table includes 400,000 to 450,000 clones, 86% detected once. The sequence came from a woman aged 25 to 39 with active or convalescent COVID-19. Sequencing was done on a sample of peripheral blood. The chain links TRBV4-1 to TRBJ1-1; D gene ambiguous. CDR3 amino acids: CASSRSAGNTEAFF. CDR3 coding DNA: TGCGCCAGCAGCCGAAGCGCGGGGAACACTGAAGCTTTCTTT.